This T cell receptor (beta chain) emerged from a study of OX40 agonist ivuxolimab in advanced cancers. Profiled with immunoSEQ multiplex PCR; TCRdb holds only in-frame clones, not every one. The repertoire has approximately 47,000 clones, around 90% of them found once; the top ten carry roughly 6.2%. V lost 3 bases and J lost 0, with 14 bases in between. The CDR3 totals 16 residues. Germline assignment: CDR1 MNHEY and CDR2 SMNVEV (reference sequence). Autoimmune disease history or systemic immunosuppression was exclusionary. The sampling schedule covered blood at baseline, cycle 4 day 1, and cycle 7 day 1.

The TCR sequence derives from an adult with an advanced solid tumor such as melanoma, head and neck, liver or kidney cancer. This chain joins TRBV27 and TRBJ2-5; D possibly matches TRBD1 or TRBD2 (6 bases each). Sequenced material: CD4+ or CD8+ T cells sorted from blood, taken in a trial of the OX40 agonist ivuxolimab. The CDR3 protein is CASSFFGGPYQETQYF. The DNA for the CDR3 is TGTGCCAGCAGTTTCTTCGGGGGCCCGTACCAAGAGACCCAGTACTTC.